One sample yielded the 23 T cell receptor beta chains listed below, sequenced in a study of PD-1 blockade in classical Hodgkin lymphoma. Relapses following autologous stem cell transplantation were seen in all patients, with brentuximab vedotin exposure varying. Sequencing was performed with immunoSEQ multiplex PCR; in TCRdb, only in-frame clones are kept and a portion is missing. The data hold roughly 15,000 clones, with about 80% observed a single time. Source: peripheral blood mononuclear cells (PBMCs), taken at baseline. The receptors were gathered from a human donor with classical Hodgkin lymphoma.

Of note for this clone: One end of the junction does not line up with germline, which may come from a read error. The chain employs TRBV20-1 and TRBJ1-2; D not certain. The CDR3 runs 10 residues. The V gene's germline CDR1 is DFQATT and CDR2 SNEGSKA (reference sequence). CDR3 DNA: TGCAGTGCCCATGACTTTGGCTCCACCTTC. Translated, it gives CSAHDFGSTF.

DNA for the CDR3: TGTGCCAGCTCACCAGGAAGGGTTAACACTGAAGCTTTCTTT. Translation gives CASSPGRVNTEAFF. The chain uses TRBV18 and TRBJ1-1; D not certain. The germline V and J ends were trimmed by 2 bases and 2 bases, with 9 bases remaining between them. Germline V lookup: CDR1 KGHSH, CDR2 LQKENI. CDR3 length equals 14 residues.

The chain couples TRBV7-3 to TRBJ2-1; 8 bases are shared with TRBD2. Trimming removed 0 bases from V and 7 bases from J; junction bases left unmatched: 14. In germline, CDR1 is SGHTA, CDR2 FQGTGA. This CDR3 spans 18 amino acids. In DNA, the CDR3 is TGTGCCAGCAGCTTAACGTCTTATCGAAGCGGGAGTTTTAATGAGCAGTTCTTC. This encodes CASSLTSYRSGSFNEQFF.

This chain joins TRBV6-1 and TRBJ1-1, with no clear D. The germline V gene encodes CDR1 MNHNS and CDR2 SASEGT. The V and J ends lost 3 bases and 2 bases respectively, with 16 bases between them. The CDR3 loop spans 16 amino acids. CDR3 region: CASSERETGVNTEAFF. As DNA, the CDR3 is TGTGCCAGCAGTGAGAGGGAAACCGGGGTAAACACTGAAGCTTTCTTT.

The DNA of the CDR3 is TGTGCCAGCAACTTTGAGGACAGTTATAATTCACCCCTCCACTTT. Translation: CASNFEDSYNSPLHF. The chain uses TRBV7-9 and TRBJ1-6, with a possible D match to TRBD1 (6 bases). Looked up from germline, CDR1 is SEHNR and CDR2 is FQNEAQ (reference sequence). The CDR3 runs 15 residues. The V end lost 7 bases, the J end lost 4 bases, and 14 bases lay between the germline ends.

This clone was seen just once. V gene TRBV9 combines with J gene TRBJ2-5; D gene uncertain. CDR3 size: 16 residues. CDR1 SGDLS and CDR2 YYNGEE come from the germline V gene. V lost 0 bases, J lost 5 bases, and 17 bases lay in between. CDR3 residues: CASSVGRALLGETQYF. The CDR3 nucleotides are TGTGCCAGCAGCGTAGGGCGAGCCCTGCTCGGGGAGACCCAGTACTTC.

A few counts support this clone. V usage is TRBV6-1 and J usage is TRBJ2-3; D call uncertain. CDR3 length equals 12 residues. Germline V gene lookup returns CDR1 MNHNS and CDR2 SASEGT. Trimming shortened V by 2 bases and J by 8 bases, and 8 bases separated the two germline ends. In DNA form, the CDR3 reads TGTGCCAGCAGTGAATCGGCTACTACGCAGTATTTT. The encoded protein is CASSESATTQYF.

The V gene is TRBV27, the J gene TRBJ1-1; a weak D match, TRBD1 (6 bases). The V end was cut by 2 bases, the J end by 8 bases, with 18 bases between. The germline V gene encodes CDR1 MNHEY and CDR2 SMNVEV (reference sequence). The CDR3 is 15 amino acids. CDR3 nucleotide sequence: TGTGCCAGCAGTTTAAGAATAACGGGACACAAAGAAGCTTTCTTT. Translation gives CASSLRITGHKEAFF.

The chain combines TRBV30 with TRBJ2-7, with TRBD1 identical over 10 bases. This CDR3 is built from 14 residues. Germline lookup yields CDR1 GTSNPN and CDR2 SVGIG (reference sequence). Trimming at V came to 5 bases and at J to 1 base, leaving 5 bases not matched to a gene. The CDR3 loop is CAWQGQGISYEQYF. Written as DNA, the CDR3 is TGTGCCTGGCAGGGACAGGGGATATCCTACGAGCAGTACTTC.

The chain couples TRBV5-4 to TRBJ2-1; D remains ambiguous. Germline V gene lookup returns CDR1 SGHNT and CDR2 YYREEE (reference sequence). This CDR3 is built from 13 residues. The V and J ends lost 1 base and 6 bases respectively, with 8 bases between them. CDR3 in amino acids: CASSLQGVNEQFF. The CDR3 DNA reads TGTGCCAGCAGCTTGCAAGGAGTCAATGAGCAGTTCTTC.

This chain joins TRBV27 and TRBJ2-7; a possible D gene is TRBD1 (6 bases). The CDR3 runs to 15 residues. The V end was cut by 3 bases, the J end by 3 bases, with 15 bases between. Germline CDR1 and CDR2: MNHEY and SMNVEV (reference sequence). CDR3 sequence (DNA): TGTGCCAGCAGTTTTAAGGGCGGCAGGGGCTACGAGCAGTACTTC. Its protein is CASSFKGGRGYEQYF.

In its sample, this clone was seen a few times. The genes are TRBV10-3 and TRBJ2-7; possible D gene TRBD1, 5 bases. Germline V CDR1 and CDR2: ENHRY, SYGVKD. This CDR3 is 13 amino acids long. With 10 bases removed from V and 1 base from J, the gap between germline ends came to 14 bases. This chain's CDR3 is CATMTRESYEQYF. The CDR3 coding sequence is TGTGCCACCATGACCAGGGAATCCTACGAGCAGTACTTC.

The CDR3 nucleotides read TGTGCCAGCAGCGCAGGGGGTAGTCTGCAGCCCCAGCATTTT. Its translation is CASSAGGSLQPQHF. The rearrangement links TRBV9 to TRBJ1-5, with TRBD1 matching 7 bases. J lost 7 bases, V lost 3 bases, and 7 bases had no gene match. The CDR3 loop spans 14 amino acids. Germline CDR1 reads SGDLS; CDR2 reads YYNGEE.

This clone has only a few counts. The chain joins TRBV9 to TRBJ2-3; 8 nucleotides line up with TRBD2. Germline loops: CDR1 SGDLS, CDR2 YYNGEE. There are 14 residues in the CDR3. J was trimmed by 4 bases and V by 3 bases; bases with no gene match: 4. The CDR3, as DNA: TGTGCCAGCAGCGCCGGGACTAGACCAGATACGCAGTATTTT. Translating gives CASSAGTRPDTQYF. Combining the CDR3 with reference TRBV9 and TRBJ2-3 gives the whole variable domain DSGVTQTPKHLITATGQRVTLRCSPRSGDLSVYWYQQSLDQGLQFLIQYYNGEERAKGNILERFSAQQFPDLHSELNLSSLELGDSALYFCASSAGTRPDTQYFGPGTRLTVL.

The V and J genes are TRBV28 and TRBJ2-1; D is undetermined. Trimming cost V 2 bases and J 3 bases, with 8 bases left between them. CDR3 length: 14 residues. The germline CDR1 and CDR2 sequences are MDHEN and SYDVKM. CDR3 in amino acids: CASSLRPSYNEQFF. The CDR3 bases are TGTGCCAGCAGTTTACGACCTAGCTACAATGAGCAGTTCTTC.

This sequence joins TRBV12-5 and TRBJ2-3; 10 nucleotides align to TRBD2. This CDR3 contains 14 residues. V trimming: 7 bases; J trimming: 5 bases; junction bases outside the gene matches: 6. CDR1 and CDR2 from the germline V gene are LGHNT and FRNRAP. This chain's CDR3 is CASAEAGGRDTQYF. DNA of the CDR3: TGTGCTAGTGCCGAAGCGGGAGGGCGAGATACGCAGTATTTT.

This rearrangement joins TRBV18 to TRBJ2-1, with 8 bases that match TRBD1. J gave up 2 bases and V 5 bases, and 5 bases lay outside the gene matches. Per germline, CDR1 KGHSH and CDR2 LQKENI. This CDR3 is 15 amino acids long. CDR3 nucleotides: TGTGCCAGCTCATTGGACAGGGCTACCTACAATGAGCAGTTCTTC. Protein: CASSLDRATYNEQFF.

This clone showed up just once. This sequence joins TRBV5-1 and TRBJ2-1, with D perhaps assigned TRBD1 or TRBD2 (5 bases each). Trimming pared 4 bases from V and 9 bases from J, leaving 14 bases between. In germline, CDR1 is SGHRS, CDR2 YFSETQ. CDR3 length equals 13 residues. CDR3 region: CASSPYVGGEQFF. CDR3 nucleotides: TGCGCCAGCAGCCCCTATGTTGGGGGTGAGCAGTTCTTC.

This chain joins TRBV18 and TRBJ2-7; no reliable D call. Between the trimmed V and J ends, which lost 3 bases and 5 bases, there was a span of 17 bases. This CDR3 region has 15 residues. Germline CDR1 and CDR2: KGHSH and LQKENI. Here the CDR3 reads CASSPRNWPLDEQYF. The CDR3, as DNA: TGTGCCAGCTCACCTCGGAACTGGCCTCTGGACGAGCAGTACTTC.

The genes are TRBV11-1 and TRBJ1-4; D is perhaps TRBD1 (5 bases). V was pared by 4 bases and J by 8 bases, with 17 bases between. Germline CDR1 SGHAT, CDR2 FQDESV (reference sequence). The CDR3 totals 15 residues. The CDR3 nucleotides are TGTGCCAGCAGCTGGGGACGGACCAAGGAAGAAAAACTGTTTTTT. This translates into CASSWGRTKEEKLFF.

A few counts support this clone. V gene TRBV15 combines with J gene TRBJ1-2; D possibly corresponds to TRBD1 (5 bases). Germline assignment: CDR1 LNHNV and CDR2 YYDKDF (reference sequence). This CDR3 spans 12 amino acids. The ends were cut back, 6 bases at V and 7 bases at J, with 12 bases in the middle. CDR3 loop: CATSNRMGGYTF. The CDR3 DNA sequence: TGTGCCACCAGTAACAGGATGGGTGGCTACACCTTC.

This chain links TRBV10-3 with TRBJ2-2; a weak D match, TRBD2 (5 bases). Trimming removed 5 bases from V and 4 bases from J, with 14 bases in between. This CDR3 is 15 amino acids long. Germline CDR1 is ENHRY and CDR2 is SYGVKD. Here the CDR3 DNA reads TGTGCCATCAGTCCGGACTCTCAGAGCACCGGGGAGCTGTTTTTT. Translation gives CAISPDSQSTGELFF.

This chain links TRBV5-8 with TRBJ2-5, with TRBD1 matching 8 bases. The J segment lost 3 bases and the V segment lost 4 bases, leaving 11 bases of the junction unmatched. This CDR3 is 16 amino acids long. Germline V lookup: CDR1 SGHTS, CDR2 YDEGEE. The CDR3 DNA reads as TGTGCCAGCAGCGGCCGCTGGGGGACAGGAAAAGAGACCCAGTACTTC. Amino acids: CASSGRWGTGKETQYF.